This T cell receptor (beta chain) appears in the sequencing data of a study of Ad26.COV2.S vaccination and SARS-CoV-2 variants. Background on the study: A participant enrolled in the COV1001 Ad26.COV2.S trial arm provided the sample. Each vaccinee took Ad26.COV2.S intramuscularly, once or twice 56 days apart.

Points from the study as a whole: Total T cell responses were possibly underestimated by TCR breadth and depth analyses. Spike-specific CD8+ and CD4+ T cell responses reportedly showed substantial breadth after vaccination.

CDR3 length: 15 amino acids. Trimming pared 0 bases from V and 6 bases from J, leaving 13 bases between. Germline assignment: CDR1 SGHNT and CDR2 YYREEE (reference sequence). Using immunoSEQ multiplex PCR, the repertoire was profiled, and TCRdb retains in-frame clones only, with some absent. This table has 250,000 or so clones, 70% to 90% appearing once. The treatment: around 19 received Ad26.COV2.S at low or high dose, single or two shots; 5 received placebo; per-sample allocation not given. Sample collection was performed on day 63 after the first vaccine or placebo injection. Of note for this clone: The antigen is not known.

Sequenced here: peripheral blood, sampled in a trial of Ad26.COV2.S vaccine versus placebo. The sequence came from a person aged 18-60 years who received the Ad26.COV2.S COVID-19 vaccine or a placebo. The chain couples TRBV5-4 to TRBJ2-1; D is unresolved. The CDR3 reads CASSLAGRFSNEQFF. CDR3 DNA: TGTGCCAGCAGCTTGGCCGGTAGATTTTCCAATGAGCAGTTCTTC.